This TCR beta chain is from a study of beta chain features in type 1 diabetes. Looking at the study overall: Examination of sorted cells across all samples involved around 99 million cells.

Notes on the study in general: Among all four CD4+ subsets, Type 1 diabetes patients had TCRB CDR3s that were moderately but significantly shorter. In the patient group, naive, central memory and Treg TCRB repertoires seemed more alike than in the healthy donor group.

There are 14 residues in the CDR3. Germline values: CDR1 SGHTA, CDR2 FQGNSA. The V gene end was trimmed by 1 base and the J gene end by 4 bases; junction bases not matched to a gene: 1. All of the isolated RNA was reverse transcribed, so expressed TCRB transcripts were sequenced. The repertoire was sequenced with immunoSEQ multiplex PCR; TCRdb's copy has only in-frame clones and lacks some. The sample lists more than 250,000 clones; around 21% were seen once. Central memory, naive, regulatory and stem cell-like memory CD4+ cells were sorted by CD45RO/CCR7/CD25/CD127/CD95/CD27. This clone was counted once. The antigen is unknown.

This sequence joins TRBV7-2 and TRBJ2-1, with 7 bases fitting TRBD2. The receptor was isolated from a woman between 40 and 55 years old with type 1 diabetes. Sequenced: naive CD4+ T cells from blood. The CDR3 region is CASSLVREYNEQFF. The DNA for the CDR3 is TGTGCCAGCAGCTTAGTGCGGGAGTACAATGAGCAGTTCTTC. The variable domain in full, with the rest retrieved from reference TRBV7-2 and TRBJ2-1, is GAGVSQSPSNKVTEKGKDVELRCDPISGHTALYWYRQSLGQGLEFLIYFQGNSAPDKSGLPSDRFSAERTGGSVSTLTIQRTQQEDSAVYLCASSLVREYNEQFFGPGTRLTVL.